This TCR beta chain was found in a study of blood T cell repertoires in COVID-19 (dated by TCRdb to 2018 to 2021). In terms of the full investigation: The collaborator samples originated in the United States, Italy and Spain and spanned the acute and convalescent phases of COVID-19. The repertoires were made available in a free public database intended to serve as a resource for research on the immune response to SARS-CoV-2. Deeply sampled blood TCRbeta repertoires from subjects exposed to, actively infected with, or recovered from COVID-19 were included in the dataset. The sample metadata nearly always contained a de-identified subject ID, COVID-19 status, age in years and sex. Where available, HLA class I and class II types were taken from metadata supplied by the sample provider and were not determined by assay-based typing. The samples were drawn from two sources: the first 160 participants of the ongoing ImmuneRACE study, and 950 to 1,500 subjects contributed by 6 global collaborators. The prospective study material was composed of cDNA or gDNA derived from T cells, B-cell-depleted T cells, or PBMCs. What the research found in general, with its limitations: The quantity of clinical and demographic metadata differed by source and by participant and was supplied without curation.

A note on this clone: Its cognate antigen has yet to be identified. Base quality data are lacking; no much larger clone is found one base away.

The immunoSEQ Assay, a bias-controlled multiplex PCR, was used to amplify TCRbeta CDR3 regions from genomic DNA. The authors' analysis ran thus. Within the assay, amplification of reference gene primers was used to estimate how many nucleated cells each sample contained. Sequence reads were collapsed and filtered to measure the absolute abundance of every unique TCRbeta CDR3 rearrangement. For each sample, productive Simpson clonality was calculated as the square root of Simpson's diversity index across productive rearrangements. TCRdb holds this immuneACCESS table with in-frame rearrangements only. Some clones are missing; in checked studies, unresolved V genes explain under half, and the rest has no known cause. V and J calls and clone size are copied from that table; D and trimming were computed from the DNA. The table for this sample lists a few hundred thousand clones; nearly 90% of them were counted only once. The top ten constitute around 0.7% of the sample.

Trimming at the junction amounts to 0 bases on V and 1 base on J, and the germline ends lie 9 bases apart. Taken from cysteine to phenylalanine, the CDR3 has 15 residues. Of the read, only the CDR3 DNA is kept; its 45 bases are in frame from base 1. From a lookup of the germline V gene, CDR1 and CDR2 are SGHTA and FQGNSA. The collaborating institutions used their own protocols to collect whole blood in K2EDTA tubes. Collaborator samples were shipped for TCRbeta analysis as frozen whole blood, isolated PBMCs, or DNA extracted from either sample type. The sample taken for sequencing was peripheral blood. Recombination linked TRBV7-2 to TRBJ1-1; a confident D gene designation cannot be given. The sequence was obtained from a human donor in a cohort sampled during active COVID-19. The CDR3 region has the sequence CASSLAPVQNTEAFF. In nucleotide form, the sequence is TGTGCCAGCAGCTTAGCGCCAGTTCAGAACACTGAAGCTTTCTTT.